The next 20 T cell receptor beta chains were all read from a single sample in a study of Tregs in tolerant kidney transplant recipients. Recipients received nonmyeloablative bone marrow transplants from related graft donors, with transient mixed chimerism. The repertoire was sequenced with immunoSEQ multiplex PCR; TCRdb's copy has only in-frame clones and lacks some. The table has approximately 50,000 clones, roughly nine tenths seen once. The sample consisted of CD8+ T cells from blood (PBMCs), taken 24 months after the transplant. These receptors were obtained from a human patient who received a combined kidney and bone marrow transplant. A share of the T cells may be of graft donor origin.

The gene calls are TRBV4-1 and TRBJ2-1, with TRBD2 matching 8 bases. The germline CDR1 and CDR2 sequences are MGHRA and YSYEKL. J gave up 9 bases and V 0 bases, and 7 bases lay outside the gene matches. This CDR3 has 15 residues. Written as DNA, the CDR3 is TGCGCCAGCAGCCAAGAACGACGGGAGGGGTCTGAGCAGTTCTTC. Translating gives CASSQERREGSEQFF.

CDR3 region: CASRASGRVTDTQYF. In nucleotides, the CDR3 is TGTGCCAGCAGAGCTAGCGGGAGAGTGACAGATACGCAGTATTTT. This chain links TRBV9 with TRBJ2-3; 10 bases map to TRBD2. This CDR3 has 15 residues. Germline CDR1 and CDR2: SGDLS and YYNGEE. V was clipped by 5 bases and J by 3 bases; unmatched bases: 6.

The CDR3 DNA sequence: TGTGCCAGCAGCCCAGGGACAGGCGGGACCTACGAGCAGTACTTC. Its translation is CASSPGTGGTYEQYF. V is TRBV7-6 and J is TRBJ2-7; TRBD1 aligns across 8 bases. J was trimmed by 2 bases and V by 5 bases; bases with no gene match: 8. The CDR3 length is 15 residues. Germline values: CDR1 SGHVS, CDR2 FNYEAQ. The full variable domain, in which reference TRBV7-6 and TRBJ2-7 provide the parts outside the CDR3, is GAGVSQSPRYKVTKRGQDVALRCDPISGHVSLYWYRQALGQGPEFLTYFNYEAQQDKSGLPNDRFSAERPEGSISTLTIQRTEQRDSAMYRCASSPGTGGTYEQYFGPGTRLTVT.

The chain's CDR3 is CATSRLPGLERQETQYF. The DNA of the CDR3 is TGTGCCACCAGCAGACTCCCGGGACTAGAGCGGCAAGAGACCCAGTACTTC. V and J are TRBV15 and TRBJ2-5; 8 nucleotides agree with TRBD2. This CDR3 has 17 residues. The junction had 10 bases not matched to a gene; V was cut back by 2 bases and J by 2 bases. Germline values: CDR1 LNHNV, CDR2 YYDKDF (reference sequence).

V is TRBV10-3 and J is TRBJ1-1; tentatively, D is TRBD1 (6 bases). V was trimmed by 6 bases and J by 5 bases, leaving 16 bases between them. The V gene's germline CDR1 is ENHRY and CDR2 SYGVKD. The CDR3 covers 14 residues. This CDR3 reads CAIREPGAGTEAFF. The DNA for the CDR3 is TGTGCCATCAGAGAGCCAGGGGCAGGAACTGAAGCTTTCTTT.

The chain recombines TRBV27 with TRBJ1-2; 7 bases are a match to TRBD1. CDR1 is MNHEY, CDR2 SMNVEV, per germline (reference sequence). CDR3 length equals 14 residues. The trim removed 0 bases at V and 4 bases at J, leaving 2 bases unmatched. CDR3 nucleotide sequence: TGTGCCAGCAGTTTATCGGGGACAGCCTATGGCTACACCTTC. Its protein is CASSLSGTAYGYTF.

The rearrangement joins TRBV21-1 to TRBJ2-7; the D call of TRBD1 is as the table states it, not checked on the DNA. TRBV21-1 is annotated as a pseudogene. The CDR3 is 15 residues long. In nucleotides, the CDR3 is TGTGCCAGCAGCAAAGGTACCAGGGGCTCCTTCGAGCAGTACTTC. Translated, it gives CASSKGTRGSFEQYF.

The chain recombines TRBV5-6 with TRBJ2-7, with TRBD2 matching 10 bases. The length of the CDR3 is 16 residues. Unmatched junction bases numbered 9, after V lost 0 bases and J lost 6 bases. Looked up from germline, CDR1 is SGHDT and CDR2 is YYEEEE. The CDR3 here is CASSLDLAGEYREQYF. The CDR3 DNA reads TGTGCCAGCAGCTTGGATCTAGCGGGAGAATATCGCGAGCAGTACTTC.

CDR3 sequence: CASSSRTDQSSGNTIYF. In DNA, the CDR3 is TGTGCCAGCAGCTCGCGGACAGACCAAAGCTCTGGAAACACCATATATTTT. The chain links TRBV7-3 to TRBJ1-3, with a weak D call TRBD1 (6 bases). Per germline, CDR1 SGHTA and CDR2 FQGTGA. This CDR3 spans 17 amino acids. V was clipped by 4 bases and J by 0 bases, with 16 bases between them. Together with reference TRBV7-3 and TRBJ1-3, the CDR3 gives the full variable domain: GAGVSQTPSNKVTEKGKYVELRCDPISGHTALYWYRQSLGQGPEFLIYFQGTGAADDSGLPNDRFFAVRPEGSVSTLKIQRTERGDSAVYLCASSSRTDQSSGNTIYFGEGSWLTVV.

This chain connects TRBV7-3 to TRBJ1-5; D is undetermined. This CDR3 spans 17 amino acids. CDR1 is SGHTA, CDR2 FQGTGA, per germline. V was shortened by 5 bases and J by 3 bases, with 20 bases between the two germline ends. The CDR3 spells CASSTHWAQQHNQPQHF. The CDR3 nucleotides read TGTGCCAGCAGCACTCATTGGGCCCAGCAACACAATCAGCCCCAGCATTTT.

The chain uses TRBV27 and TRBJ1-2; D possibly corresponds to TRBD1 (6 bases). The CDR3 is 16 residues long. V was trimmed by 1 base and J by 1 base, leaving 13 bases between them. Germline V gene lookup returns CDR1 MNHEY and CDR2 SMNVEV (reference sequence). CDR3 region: CASSLLQGRDNYGYTF. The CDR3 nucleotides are TGTGCCAGCAGTTTATTACAGGGACGAGATAACTATGGCTACACCTTC.

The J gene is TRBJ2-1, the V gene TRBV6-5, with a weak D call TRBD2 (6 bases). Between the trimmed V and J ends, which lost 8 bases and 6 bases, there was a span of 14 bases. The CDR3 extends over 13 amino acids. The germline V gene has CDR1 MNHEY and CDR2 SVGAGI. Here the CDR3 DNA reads TGTGCCAGCCAAATTAGCGGAGCCAATGAGCAGTTCTTC. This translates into CASQISGANEQFF.

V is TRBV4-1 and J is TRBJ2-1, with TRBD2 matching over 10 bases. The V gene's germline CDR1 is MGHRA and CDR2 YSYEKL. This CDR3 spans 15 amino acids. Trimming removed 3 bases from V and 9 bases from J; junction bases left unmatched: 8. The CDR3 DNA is TGCGCCAGCAGCCATTCCCTGACTAGCGGGTTTGAGCAGTTCTTC. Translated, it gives CASSHSLTSGFEQFF.

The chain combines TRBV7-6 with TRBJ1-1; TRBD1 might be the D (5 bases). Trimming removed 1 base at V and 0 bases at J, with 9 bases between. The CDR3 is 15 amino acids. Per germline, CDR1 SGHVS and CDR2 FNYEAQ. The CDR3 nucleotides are TGTGCCAGCAGCTTAGGCGACAGCTTGAACACTGAAGCTTTCTTT. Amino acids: CASSLGDSLNTEAFF. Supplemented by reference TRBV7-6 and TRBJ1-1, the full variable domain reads GAGVSQSPRYKVTKRGQDVALRCDPISGHVSLYWYRQALGQGPEFLTYFNYEAQQDKSGLPNDRFSAERPEGSISTLTIQRTEQRDSAMYRCASSLGDSLNTEAFFGQGTRLTVV.

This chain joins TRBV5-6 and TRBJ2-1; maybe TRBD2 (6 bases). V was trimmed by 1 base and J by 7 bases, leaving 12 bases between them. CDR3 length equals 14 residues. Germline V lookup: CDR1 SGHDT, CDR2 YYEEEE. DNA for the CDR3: TGTGCCAGCAGCTTGATCCAGCGGGCGAATGAGCAGTTCTTC. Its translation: CASSLIQRANEQFF.

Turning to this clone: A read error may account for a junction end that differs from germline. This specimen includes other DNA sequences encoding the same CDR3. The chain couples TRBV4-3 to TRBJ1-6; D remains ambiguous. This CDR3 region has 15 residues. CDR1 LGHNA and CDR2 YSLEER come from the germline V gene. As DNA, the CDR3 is TGCGCCAGCAGCCTTGGACTAGGGAGGAATTCCCCCCTCCACTTT. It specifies CASSLGLGRNSPLHF.

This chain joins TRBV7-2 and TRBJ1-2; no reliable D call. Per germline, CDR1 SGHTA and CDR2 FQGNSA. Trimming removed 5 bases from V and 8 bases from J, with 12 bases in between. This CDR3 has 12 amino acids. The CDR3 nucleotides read TGTGCCAGCAGCGGTCTAACGGGAGGCTACACCTTC. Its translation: CASSGLTGGYTF. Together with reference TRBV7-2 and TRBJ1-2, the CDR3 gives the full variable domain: GAGVSQSPSNKVTEKGKDVELRCDPISGHTALYWYRQSLGQGLEFLIYFQGNSAPDKSGLPSDRFSAERTGGSVSTLTIQRTQQEDSAVYLCASSGLTGGYTFGSGTRLTVV.

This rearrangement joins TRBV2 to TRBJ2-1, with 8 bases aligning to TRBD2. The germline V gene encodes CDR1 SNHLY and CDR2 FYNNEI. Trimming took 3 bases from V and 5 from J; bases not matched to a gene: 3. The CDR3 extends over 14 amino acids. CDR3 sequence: CASSDDGGDNEQFF. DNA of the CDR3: TGTGCCAGCAGTGACGACGGGGGGGACAATGAGCAGTTCTTC.

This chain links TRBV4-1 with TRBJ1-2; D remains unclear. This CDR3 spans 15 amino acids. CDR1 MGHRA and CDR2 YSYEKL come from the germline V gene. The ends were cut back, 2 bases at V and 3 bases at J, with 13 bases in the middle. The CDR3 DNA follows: TGCGCCAGCAGCCAACCCCCCGATCAGGACTATGGCTACACCTTC. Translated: CASSQPPDQDYGYTF.

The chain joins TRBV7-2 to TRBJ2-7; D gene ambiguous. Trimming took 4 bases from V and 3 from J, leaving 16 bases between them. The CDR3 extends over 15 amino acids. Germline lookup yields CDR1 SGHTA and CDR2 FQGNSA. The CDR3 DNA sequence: TGTGCCAGCAGCTCATCTGTCCCCTCGGGCTACGAGCAGTACTTC. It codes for CASSSSVPSGYEQYF.